This TCR beta chain stems from a study of regulatory T cells in long-lasting Graves disease. According to the study, TCR beta libraries were built with iRepertoire HTBI primers and CDR3-region Arm-PCR. Original methodology: In the combined samples, 62 TRBV and more than twelve TRBJ segments were identified. TCRdb fed the multiplex PCR reads into MiXCR, producing one record per CDR3 protein. In this record, the V and J calls reflect TCRdb's handling and not the investigators' own analysis. The sample shows 650,000 to 700,000 distinct CDR3 sequences, around 30% of them seen only once. The CDR3 sequence is 17 residues long. In germline, CDR1 is SNHLY, CDR2 FYNNEI. With 10 bases removed from V and 0 bases from J, the gap between germline ends came to 22 bases. The time point is: persistent/refractory GD, antithyroid drugs over 5 years with positive TRAb. There was RNA extracted from PBMCs, and the TCR library was made from it.

The sequencing here drew on peripheral blood mononuclear cells (PBMCs), taken when the disease was refractory, from a patient treated with antithyroid drugs. The chain uses TRBV2 and TRBJ1-3, with D maybe TRBD1 (6 bases). The source of this sequence is a female donor with Graves disease. The CDR3 DNA reads TGTGCCATCATGATGGGGGCGGGAGGCAGCTCTGGAAACACCATATATTTT. It yields the protein CAIMMGAGGSSGNTIYF.